The 7 T cell receptor beta chains below were found in one sample sequenced in a study of cytomegalovirus exposure and HLA in healthy donors (dated by TCRdb to about 2017). Library method: the immunoSEQ multiplex PCR assay. For the multiplex PCR, a mixture combining 60 forward primers for TCR Vbeta segments and 13 reverse primers for TCR Jbeta segments was used. TCRdb stores this immuneACCESS table with in-frame sequences only. Part of the clones is absent; in the studies checked, under half of the shortfall reflects unresolved V genes, and no reason is known for the rest. In all, the sample holds 130,000 to 150,000 clones, and approximately 80% of those were seen once. About 5% of the sample rests with the top ten. What was sequenced was PBMCs. The receptors were gathered from a male donor in good health and CMV-seronegative.

This clone was detected a few times. J is TRBJ2-7 and V is TRBV6-6, with 11 bases aligning to TRBD2. The ends lost 2 bases at V and 4 bases at J; junction bases unmatched: 1. The CDR3 consists of 14 residues. In germline, CDR1 is MNHNY, CDR2 SVGAGI (reference sequence). Here the CDR3 reads CASSYTSGGYEQYF. The CDR3 region has the DNA TGTGCCAGCAGTTACACTAGCGGGGGTTACGAGCAGTACTTC.

This clone occurred once. CDR3 nucleotide sequence: TGTGCCAGCAGCTTAGATGGGGGCATAATGACTGAAGCTTTCTTT. Protein sequence: CASSLDGGIMTEAFF. The chain is built from TRBV7-2 and TRBJ1-1, with D possibly matching TRBD1 (6 bases). V lost 1 base and J 5 bases, leaving 14 bases between the germline ends. CDR1 and CDR2 (germline): SGHTA, FQGNSA. The CDR3 length is 15 residues. Drawing the rest from reference TRBV7-2 and TRBJ1-1, the complete variable domain is GAGVSQSPSNKVTEKGKDVELRCDPISGHTALYWYRQSLGQGLEFLIYFQGNSAPDKSGLPSDRFSAERTGGSVSTLTIQRTQQEDSAVYLCASSLDGGIMTEAFFGQGTRLTVV.

The V call is TRBV27, the J call TRBJ1-1; D call uncertain. Germline CDR1 reads MNHEY; CDR2 reads SMNVEV (reference sequence). The CDR3 runs to 14 residues. Trimming took 1 base from V and 4 from J, leaving 10 bases between them. CDR3 region: CASSLFGRSTEAFF. The CDR3 region has the DNA TGTGCCAGCAGTTTATTCGGGAGGAGCACTGAAGCTTTCTTT.

The V gene is TRBV19, the J gene TRBJ2-1, with TRBD2 matching over 7 bases. In germline, CDR1 is LNHDA, CDR2 SQIVND (reference sequence). V gave up 3 bases and J gave up 0 bases; unmatched junction bases: 5. This CDR3 has 16 amino acids. The CDR3 is CASSMMRGTSYNEQFF. CDR3 DNA: TGTGCCAGTAGTATGATGCGGGGGACCTCCTACAATGAGCAGTTCTTC.

The chain uses TRBV7-9 and TRBJ1-2; D is uncertain. CDR3 length: 13 amino acids. V lost 5 bases and J 4 bases, leaving 11 bases between the germline ends. Germline CDR1 is SEHNR and CDR2 is FQNEAQ (reference sequence). The chain's CDR3 is CASSADWAYGYTF. The DNA for the CDR3 is TGTGCCAGCAGCGCGGACTGGGCCTATGGCTACACCTTC.

The chain combines TRBV21-1 with TRBJ1-6. TRBV21-1 is flagged as a pseudogene. The CDR3 is 12 amino acids. The CDR3 nucleotides are TGTGCCAGCAGCAAGGTACTATCACCCCTCCACTTT. Its protein product is CASSKVLSPLHF.

The V and J genes are TRBV28 and TRBJ2-7; tentative D call: TRBD1 (5 bases). Trimming pared 5 bases from V and 4 bases from J, leaving 12 bases between. Looked up from germline, CDR1 is MDHEN and CDR2 is SYDVKM. CDR3 size: 13 residues. In DNA, the CDR3 is TGTGCCAGCAGTCCTCCAGGGATATACGAGCAGTACTTC. Its translation: CASSPPGIYEQYF.